Below, 20 T cell receptor beta chains from the same sample are listed, as sequenced in a study of graft-versus-host responses after intestinal transplantation. Clones were sequenced by immunoSEQ multiplex PCR, and TCRdb holds only the in-frame ones, with some missing. Seen here are 15,000 or so clones, around a third observed once, and the top ten hold roughly 3.7%. Sequenced here: alloreactive CD4+ T cells from a mixed lymphocyte reaction culture, sampled before intestinal transplant. Subset denoted: CFSE-low proliferating T cells sorted from roughly six-day pre-transplant mixed lymphocyte reaction (GvH or HvG direction). The receptors stem from a human patient who received an intestinal transplant.

The chain couples TRBV7-3 to TRBJ2-1; D may be TRBD2 (6 bases). With 1 base removed from V and 5 bases from J, the gap between germline ends came to 12 bases. The CDR3 has 15 residues. Germline V gives CDR1 SGHTA, CDR2 FQGTGA. The CDR3 spells CASSLMAGRHNEQFF. For the CDR3, the DNA is TGTGCCAGCAGCTTAATGGCGGGACGGCACAATGAGCAGTTCTTC. Filled out from reference TRBV7-3 and TRBJ2-1, the complete variable domain reads GAGVSQTPSNKVTEKGKYVELRCDPISGHTALYWYRQSLGQGPEFLIYFQGTGAADDSGLPNDRFFAVRPEGSVSTLKIQRTERGDSAVYLCASSLMAGRHNEQFFGPGTRLTVL.

Relative to its sample, this clone is medium-sized. The chain's CDR3 is CASSLVDGLAGLSYEQYF. The CDR3 nucleotides read TGTGCCAGCAGCTTAGTGGACGGTTTGGCGGGACTCTCCTACGAGCAGTACTTC. V usage is TRBV11-2 and J usage is TRBJ2-7, with D possibly being TRBD2 (6 bases). The ends were cut back, 1 base at V and 0 bases at J, with 19 bases in the middle. This CDR3 has 18 residues. Germline assignment: CDR1 SGHAT and CDR2 FQNNGV. The complete variable domain, with remaining parts taken from reference TRBV11-2 and TRBJ2-7, reads EAGVAQSPRYKIIEKRQSVAFWCNPISGHATLYWYQQILGQGPKLLIQFQNNGVVDDSQLPKDRFSAERLKGVDSTLKIQPAKLEDSAVYLCASSLVDGLAGLSYEQYFGPGTRLTVT.

This clone came up a few times. The gene calls are TRBV7-4 and TRBJ1-5; D gene uncertain. The CDR3 spans 13 residues. CDR1 SGHVT and CDR2 SQSDAQ come from the germline V gene. Trimming removed 2 bases at V and 0 bases at J, with 2 bases between. The CDR3 sequence: CASSLSSNQPQHF. Here the CDR3 DNA reads TGTGCCAGCAGCTTAAGTAGCAATCAGCCCCAGCATTTT.

The chain is built from TRBV9 and TRBJ2-3; D might be TRBD1 (6 bases). Germline V gene lookup returns CDR1 SGDLS and CDR2 YYNGEE. This CDR3 region has 18 residues. Trimming took off 1 base at V and 3 bases at J, with 21 bases between the two ends. The CDR3 here is CASSVTPQTGLRTDTQYF. Here the CDR3 DNA reads TGTGCCAGCAGCGTAACGCCGCAGACAGGACTGAGGACAGATACGCAGTATTTT.

The chain recombines TRBV7-6 with TRBJ2-1; unclear D gene. Germline V gene lookup returns CDR1 SGHVS and CDR2 FNYEAQ. This CDR3 region has 14 residues. V was pared by 5 bases and J by 5 bases, with 13 bases between. This chain's CDR3 is CASSTSRSNNEQFF. The CDR3 DNA reads TGTGCCAGCAGCACCTCTAGGTCCAACAATGAGCAGTTCTTC.

The chain joins TRBV9 to TRBJ2-1; D might be TRBD2 (6 bases). The germline gives CDR1 SGDLS, CDR2 YYNGEE. CDR3 length: 17 amino acids. V lost 0 bases, J lost 7 bases, and 20 bases lay in between. The CDR3 here is CASSVGFGVAGRNEQFF. The CDR3 DNA is TGTGCCAGCAGCGTAGGCTTCGGGGTGGCGGGGAGGAATGAGCAGTTCTTC. The full variable domain, in which reference TRBV9 and TRBJ2-1 provide the parts outside the CDR3, is DSGVTQTPKHLITATGQRVTLRCSPRSGDLSVYWYQQSLDQGLQFLIQYYNGEERAKGNILERFSAQQFPDLHSELNLSSLELGDSALYFCASSVGFGVAGRNEQFFGPGTRLTVL.

This sequence joins TRBV11-3 and TRBJ1-1; D is possibly TRBD1 (5 bases). Looked up from germline, CDR1 is SGHNT and CDR2 is YENEEA. There are 13 residues in the CDR3. Trimming stripped 2 bases from V and 1 base from J, with 5 bases between. Here the CDR3 reads CASSLQGNTEAFF. DNA for the CDR3: TGTGCCAGCAGCTTACAGGGGAACACTGAAGCTTTCTTT.

The V call is TRBV5-1, the J call TRBJ1-4, with a possible D match to TRBD1 (5 bases). CDR1 is SGHRS, CDR2 YFSETQ, per germline. CDR3 length equals 13 residues. Trimming left V 2 bases short and J 5 bases short, with 7 bases between. Here the CDR3 reads CASSLGQNEKLFF. In DNA, the CDR3 is TGCGCCAGCAGCTTAGGACAAAATGAAAAACTGTTTTTT.

The gene calls are TRBV13 and TRBJ1-5; D uncertain. The CDR3 covers 13 residues. Trimming took off 3 bases at V and 7 bases at J, with 10 bases between the two ends. Germline V gene lookup returns CDR1 PRHDT and CDR2 FYEKMQ (reference sequence). The CDR3 nucleotides are TGTGCCAGCAGCTTTAGGGTCGGCCAGCCCCAGCATTTT. This sequence encodes CASSFRVGQPQHF.

This clone was counted a single time. DNA for the CDR3: TGCAGCGCCAGCTATGTGGGACCCAATGAGCAGTTCTTC. Protein product: CSASYVGPNEQFF. The chain carries TRBV29-1 and TRBJ2-1, with D possibly being TRBD1 or TRBD2 (5 bases each). Germline lookup yields CDR1 SQVTM and CDR2 ANQGSEA. There are 13 residues in the CDR3. Trimming left V 7 bases short and J 6 bases short, with 16 bases between.

The chain recombines TRBV7-6 with TRBJ1-1; no firm D call. The CDR3 sequence is 15 residues long. Germline V gives CDR1 SGHVS, CDR2 FNYEAQ. V was shortened by 5 bases and J by 3 bases, with 16 bases between the two germline ends. As DNA, the CDR3 is TGTGCCAGCAGCCATACACGGAAGAGGGACACTGAAGCTTTCTTT. Protein product: CASSHTRKRDTEAFF.

The rearrangement links TRBV9 to TRBJ2-3, with D possibly TRBD2 on 6 matching bases. The CDR3 loop spans 17 amino acids. V shed 0 bases and J shed 0 bases, with 14 bases lying between them. The germline V gene has CDR1 SGDLS and CDR2 YYNGEE. The CDR3 DNA reads as TGTGCCAGCAGCGTAGGGAGGGGACTGACTAGCACAGATACGCAGTATTTT. This translates into CASSVGRGLTSTDTQYF.

In its sample, this clone was seen a few times. The J gene is TRBJ1-1, the V gene TRBV7-3, with D perhaps TRBD1 (5 bases). Germline CDR1 reads SGHTA; CDR2 reads FQGTGA. Deletions cut 4 bases from V and 0 bases from J, with 6 bases between. CDR3 length equals 13 residues. DNA of the CDR3: TGTGCCAGCAGCTGGGGCCTGAACACTGAAGCTTTCTTT. Encoded protein: CASSWGLNTEAFF.

This clone occurred a few times. V gene TRBV7-9 combines with J gene TRBJ2-5, with D perhaps assigned TRBD1 or TRBD2 (5 bases each). Trimming stripped 3 bases from V and 5 bases from J, with 19 bases between. Germline values: CDR1 SEHNR, CDR2 FQNEAQ (reference sequence). The CDR3 contains 16 residues. The CDR3 DNA is TGTGCCAGCAGCTTTGCGGGTTGGGGCGGTAAGGAGACCCAGTACTTC. Encoded protein: CASSFAGWGGKETQYF. The full variable domain, rest sourced from reference TRBV7-9 and TRBJ2-5, is DTGVSQNPRHKITKRGQNVTFRCDPISEHNRLYWYRQTLGQGPEFLTYFQNEAQLEKSRLLSDRFSAERPKGSFSTLEIQRTEQGDSAMYLCASSFAGWGGKETQYFGPGTRLLVL.

The chain employs TRBV6-5 and TRBJ2-7; a weak D match, TRBD2 (6 bases). Looked up from germline, CDR1 is MNHEY and CDR2 is SVGAGI. V was shortened by 11 bases and J by 3 bases, with 14 bases between the two germline ends. CDR3 length: 12 residues. CDR3 amino acids: CARPPSVYEQYF. The CDR3 DNA reads as TGTGCCCGCCCCCCTAGCGTCTACGAGCAGTACTTC.

The chain is built from TRBV5-1 and TRBJ1-1; 8 bases map to TRBD1. With 4 bases clipped from V and 4 bases from J, the junction kept 12 bases outside the gene matches. CDR1 and CDR2 from the germline V gene are SGHRS and YFSETQ. The CDR3 spans 16 residues. The CDR3: CASSSGQGGVGTEAFF. Written as DNA, the CDR3 is TGCGCCAGCAGCAGTGGACAGGGAGGTGTTGGCACTGAAGCTTTCTTT.

By proportion, this clone is medium-sized. The chain carries TRBV11-2 and TRBJ2-2; 8 nucleotides agree with TRBD2. The CDR3 has 14 amino acids. J gave up 2 bases and V 6 bases, and 2 bases lay outside the gene matches. Germline CDR1 SGHAT, CDR2 FQNNGV. CDR3 sequence (DNA): TGTGCCAGCAGAGTAGCGGGAAACACCGGGGAGCTGTTTTTT. Amino acids: CASRVAGNTGELFF.

This clone was found once. This rearrangement joins TRBV7-3 to TRBJ2-7; D perhaps matches TRBD2 (6 bases). The germline V gene has CDR1 SGHTA and CDR2 FQGTGA. V dropped 5 bases and J dropped 3 bases, with 17 bases sitting between them. The CDR3 runs 15 residues. The CDR3 spells CASSPGQGGLYEQYF. CDR3 DNA sequence: TGTGCCAGCAGCCCAGGGCAGGGAGGTCTCTACGAGCAGTACTTC.

The chain uses TRBV5-2 and TRBJ2-6; the table calls TRBD2, which could not be checked here. TRBV5-2 is a pseudogene. The CDR3 spans 18 residues. CDR3 DNA: TGTGCCAGCAACGAAGGTGGAGATACACAAAGTCGGGCCAACGTCCTGACTTTC. It translates to CASNEGGDTQSRANVLTF.

The chain has TRBV18 and TRBJ2-7; no clear D gene. This CDR3 has 12 residues. Germline CDR1 is KGHSH and CDR2 is LQKENI. Trimming took 3 bases from V and 5 from J, leaving 8 bases between them. CDR3 sequence (DNA): TGTGCCAGCTCACCTCAAGGCCACGAGCAGTACTTC. It encodes CASSPQGHEQYF.